This T cell receptor (beta chain) was sequenced in a study of blood T cell repertoires in COVID-19. Study information: Samples taken during acute and convalescent COVID-19 were collected in the United States, Italy and Spain. The cDNA or gDNA used as material had been derived from T cells, B-cell-depleted T cells, or PBMCs.

The CDR3 length is 18 residues. V lost 5 bases to trimming and J lost 0 bases, with 20 bases between them. Germline values: CDR1 MDHEN, CDR2 SYDVKM. In the original analysis: It was from reference gene primer amplification that nucleated cell counts were estimated. Assay: immunoSEQ multiplex PCR; the TCRdb copy retains only in-frame clones and omits some. V and J calls and clone size are those listed in that table; D and trimming were worked out from the DNA. The repertoire holds about 170,000 clones, approximately 83% seen once, with approximately 11% in the top ten. V gene TRBV28 combines with J gene TRBJ1-5; D unclear. What was sequenced was peripheral blood. This receptor was taken from a man aged 65 to 85 with active or convalescent COVID-19. The CDR3: CASSRPAKARYSNQPQHF. For the CDR3, the DNA is TGTGCCAGCAGTAGGCCGGCTAAAGCGAGATATAGCAATCAGCCCCAGCATTTT. Using reference TRBV28 and TRBJ1-5 for the parts outside the CDR3, the full variable domain is DVKVTQSSRYLVKRTGEKVFLECVQDMDHENMFWYRQDPGLGLRLIYFSYDVKMKEKGDIPEGYSVSREKKERFSLILESASTNQTSMYLCASSRPAKARYSNQPQHFGDGTRLSIL.